One T cell receptor (beta chain) is described in this entry. This receptor's antigen is unknown. Per-base quality was not reported, and no clone a single base away is much larger than it. The sample originates from a study of cytomegalovirus exposure and HLA in healthy donors (dated by TCRdb to 2017 to 2019). In the study overall: In an earlier analysis of around 540 of the donors, around 290 Gb of sequence data and 95 million to 130 million unique TCR beta sequences from 180 million or so T cells were reported. Roughly 300 gigabases of sequencing data and tens of millions of unique TCR sequences were included in an early release covering roughly 600 HLA-typed donors. Among the 398 genotyped donors, approximately 76% belonged to the genetic ancestry cluster associated with self-reported Caucasian donors. The aim of the study was to test whether cataloging public T cell receptors could identify signatures of past pathogen exposure. The study used immunosequencing to profile the T cell repertoires of 670 or so subjects and linked those repertoires to cytomegalovirus serostatus. Along with the roughly 700-subject first cohort, a separate validation cohort of over a hundred different subjects was used. To predict cytomegalovirus infection status, the study combined high-throughput TCR immunosequencing, statistical association of individual TCRs with disease status, and machine learning. To study patterns of TCR occurrence, a later analysis re-analyzed previously published TCR beta repertoires from 550 to 800 donors and added high-resolution HLA genotyping. Rather than using new phenotypic data, the later analysis identified candidate immune exposures from TCR beta sequences and from how often those sequences occurred across donors. In an earlier analysis of roughly 600 of the donors, high-throughput TCR beta sequencing was used to judge whether each TCR beta V gene segment behaved as functional or pseudogenic. Donor age, sex, ethnicity and CMV serostatus were collected together with the repertoire data. A later genetic analysis used genome-wide SNP genotypes for about three fifths of the 666 donors, treating that subset as a discovery cohort. Every discovery cohort repertoire had been produced on one sequencing platform. Class I and class II HLA loci were covered by the typing at four-digit resolution. The number of donors typed differed by locus, with 629-630 for A, B, C, DRB1 and DQB1, 522 for DQA1, about 610 for DPA1, and around 460 for DPB1. Five DR-DQ haplotypes were handled as single units for association and clustering, since linkage in the cohort was strong. On average, around 230,000 unique TCR beta nucleotide sequences were sequenced per donor among more than 350 genotyped donors of the cohort, with about 19% of those sequences being non-productive. On the study overall, not on this receptor specifically: A later genetic analysis associated a missense DCLRE1C variant with V-gene and J-gene trimming of TCR beta chains, and an independent cohort replicated the association. Because counts were too low, some 17 rarely observed V segments, including chromosome 9 orphons, were left out of the earlier analysis of approximately 500 of the donors. At a false discovery rate of 0.05, a later analysis linked 15,000 to 20,000 TCR beta sequences to specific HLA alleles. Some IMGT-functional V segments, including TRBV6-2 and TRBV6-3, could not be told apart with the 87-base-pair reads, so those segments were excluded. Three of the identified cytomegalovirus-associated TCR beta chains were confirmed in vitro to be specific for cytomegalovirus antigens. When HLA alleles, especially DR and DQ, strongly co-occurred, TCR associations were difficult to assign to individual alleles. Compared with the roughly 700-donor mean, donors in an Asian-associated ancestry cluster had fewer N-insertions in productive TCRs, according to a later genetic analysis. In both the original and validation cohorts, the classifier was reported to diagnose cytomegalovirus status with high specificity and sensitivity. While some public TCRs were present in many individuals, most TCR sequences turned up only very rarely across donors. Because HLA typing was missing for some donors at each locus, association tests included only the typed subset. In a later analysis, most CMV-associated TCR beta chains were found to appear HLA-restricted, with HLA associations seemingly driven largely by CMV exposure. A further reported finding was that TCR beta sequences accurately predicted the HLA-A and HLA-B alleles for most subjects in the first cohort. The cohort was sequenced for TCR beta chains only, and without alpha or paired-chain data the features that could be detected were limited. A total of 164 TCR beta chains were listed by the study as associated with cytomegalovirus. A cluster of highly shared sequence variants was judged likely to be a technical artifact of the sequencing pipeline. The only immune exposure information available for the cohort was CMV serostatus. Linkage disequilibrium might explain the correlated functional status among segregating V segments, but an unknown experimental factor could not be ruled out. An earlier analysis of some 590 of the donors showed that most TCR beta V segments appeared in productive rearrangements either about 90% or about 30% of the time, which broadly matched IMGT annotations. In a later analysis, the rate of TCR association differed among HLA loci, with DRB1 alleles having the most associated TCRs and HLA-C alleles having the fewest. The presence/absence analyses assumed that sequencing depth was roughly uniform across donors, and that assumption may not be true. In a later analysis, several top co-occurrence clusters were reported to appear linked to parvovirus B19, influenza, CMV and Epstein-Barr virus. Compared with equally common non-associated chains, HLA-associated TCR beta chains in a later analysis were more clonally expanded and had lower generation probabilities. The authors suggested that the approach could potentially be extended to other disease states and immunological phenotypes.

The cohort was made up of hundreds of healthy bone marrow donors. At the time of sampling, every cohort member was nominally healthy, though immune exposures that went unrecorded were likely present. The donor was CMV seropositive and belonged to the group of 250 to 350 seropositive cohort members. A peripheral blood sample was provided by each donor, and peripheral blood mononuclear cells were used for TCR beta sequencing. Genomic DNA extraction from the blood cell samples was performed with the Qiagen DNeasy Blood Extraction Kit. The library was generated by the immunoSEQ multiplex PCR assay. For the multiplex PCR, a mixture combining 60 forward primers for TCR Vbeta segments and 13 reverse primers for TCR Jbeta segments was used. Amplification of the CDR3 region of rearranged TCR beta genes was performed with a multiplex PCR assay on genomic DNA. On the Illumina HiSeq System, the amplified TCR beta libraries were sequenced as 87-base-pair reads. As for the authors' bioinformatics: A later analysis counted tens of millions of unique TCR beta chains across the 650 to 800 repertoires, and around 9.9 million of these chains were shared by at least two donors. A nearest-neighbor algorithm error-corrected the raw reads and collapsed the reads into unique sequences, merging closely related sequences to remove PCR and sequencing errors. CDR3 sequences were aligned to IMGT reference sequences to assign V, D and J gene segments. For a sequence to be retained, a match of at least six nucleotides was required to both a V gene segment and a J gene segment. A rearrangement was called productive if the CDR3 had no stop codons and remained in frame with V and J, and every other rearrangement was called non-productive. Following IMGT convention, CDR3 was defined as the stretch from the second conserved V-encoded cysteine up to the conserved J-encoded phenylalanine. The earlier analysis of some 580 of the donors excluded any sequence lacking an unambiguous match to a single V gene segment. An earlier analysis of 587 of the donors classified V segments as functional when productive rearrangements were above 56.7% and as segregating when the standard deviation between donors was above 5%. A statistical classification framework was built for diagnosing cytomegalovirus status from the catalog of TCR beta chain sequences. In a later analysis, V and J genes were assigned by comparing TCR nucleotide sequences against IMGT/GENE-DB human TR gene sequences. In a later analysis, CDR3 sequences and most-parsimonious VDJ recombination scenarios were assigned using the TCRdist pipeline. In a later analysis, every TCR beta chain was defined by the combination of its CDR3 amino acid sequence and its V-gene family, and reads without a unique V-gene family were dropped. As a way to deal with suspected cross-contamination and a sequencing artifact, a later analysis dropped 450 to 600 nucleotide sequences that were highly shared and had low generation probability. For each public chain, a later analysis derived a clonal expansion index from normalized ranks of inferred template counts within each repertoire. In a later analysis, generation probabilities were computed with a VDJ recombination model fitted to out-of-frame rearrangements, and the resulting probabilities were checked against IGoR. In a later analysis, TCR-TCR, TCR-HLA and TCR-CMV co-occurrence was scored with hypergeometric tests, and a repertoire-size bias correction was applied to TCR pairs. False discovery rates were estimated in a later analysis by permuting HLA or CMV assignments 20 times. In a later analysis, co-occurring TCRs were grouped using DBSCAN, and TCRdist sequence similarity was added for clustering within HLA-allele-positive subsets. Repertoires with fewer than 30,000 or more than 120,000 public chains, plus five repertoires with anomalous nucleotide sharing, were excluded from co-occurrence clustering. TCRdb's version of the immuneACCESS table is confined to in-frame rearrangements and falls short of the full clone set. An unresolved V gene accounts for under half of the shortfall where checked; the remainder is of unknown origin. The V and J calls and clone size come from that table; D and trimming were worked out from the DNA. The sample records approximately 110,000 clones, around 80% of which are singletons. Less than 15% of the sample is held by the ten biggest clonotypes.

The germline V gene (reference sequence) provides CDR1 SGHKS and CDR2 YYEKEE. From cysteine to phenylalanine, the CDR3 is 14 amino acids long. Just CDR3 DNA is preserved here, 42 bases in frame from base 1. V sheds 4 bases and J sheds 1 base, leaving 11 bases between their ends. The sequenced sample was PBMCs. The source is an older woman in good health and CMV-seropositive. The rearrangement joined TRBV5-5 to TRBJ1-2; the D gene is perhaps TRBD1, on 5 matching bases. The CDR3 protein is CASSLTGVNYGYTF. The nucleotide sequence is given as TGTGCCAGCAGCCTTACAGGAGTTAACTATGGCTACACCTTC. The full variable domain, completed from the reference TRBV5-5 and TRBJ1-2 proteins outside the CDR3, reads DAGVTQSPTHLIKTRGQQVTLRCSPISGHKSVSWYQQVLGQGPQFIFQYYEKEERGRGNFPDRFSARQFPNYSSELNVNALLLGDSALYLCASSLTGVNYGYTFGSGTRLTVV.